These 17 T cell receptor beta chains came from one sample sequenced in a study of cytomegalovirus exposure and HLA in healthy donors. With 60 Vbeta and 13 Jbeta primers, the PCR was carried out. This table comes from immunoSEQ multiplex PCR, and its TCRdb copy is limited to in-frame clones, with some not included. This table has around 91,000 clones, roughly 78% appearing once. The material sequenced was PBMCs. These receptors all stem from a male donor in good health and CMV-seropositive.

The V and J genes are TRBV14 and TRBJ2-3; the D is unclear. This CDR3 has 12 amino acids. Per germline, CDR1 SGHDN and CDR2 FVKESK. Trimming pared 3 bases from V and 2 bases from J, leaving 3 bases between. This chain's CDR3 is CASSHFTDTQYF. CDR3 coding DNA: TGTGCCAGCAGCCACTTCACAGATACGCAGTATTTT.

This clone has only one observation. The V and J genes are TRBV19 and TRBJ2-5; 12 bases match TRBD2. Trimming cost V 5 bases and J 2 bases; bases outside gene matches: 9. Germline CDR1 reads LNHDA; CDR2 reads SQIVND (reference sequence). This CDR3 region has 17 residues. This CDR3 reads CASSSLAGGSDQETQYF. The CDR3, as DNA: TGTGCCAGTAGTTCACTAGCGGGGGGCAGCGATCAAGAGACCCAGTACTTC.

This clone was seen a single time. V gene TRBV30 combines with J gene TRBJ1-1; 8 nucleotides line up with TRBD1. This CDR3 contains 12 residues. V shed 8 bases, J shed 4 bases, and the junction held 6 bases outside the gene matches. Germline CDR1 and CDR2: GTSNPN and SVGIG (reference sequence). Here the CDR3 DNA reads TGTGCCGGGGACAGGTTGAGCACTGAAGCTTTCTTT. Protein sequence: CAGDRLSTEAFF.

The CDR3 reads CASSATATMNTEAFF. The CDR3 region has the DNA TGTGCCAGTAGTGCGACAGCTACAATGAACACTGAAGCTTTCTTT. V and J are TRBV19 and TRBJ1-1; TRBD1 might be the D (5 bases). CDR3 size: 15 residues. Germline V lookup: CDR1 LNHDA, CDR2 SQIVND (reference sequence). V dropped 5 bases and J dropped 0 bases, with 13 bases sitting between them.

This clone was picked up a small number of times. V usage is TRBV29-1 and J usage is TRBJ1-1, with TRBD1 matching 9 bases. J gave up 3 bases and V 3 bases, and 5 bases lay outside the gene matches. The germline gives CDR1 SQVTM, CDR2 ANQGSEA. CDR3 length: 14 amino acids. The CDR3 DNA reads TGCAGCGTTGATGGGACAGGGACGTACACTGAAGCTTTCTTT. Translation gives CSVDGTGTYTEAFF.

The chain couples TRBV21-1 to TRBJ2-1; the table's D call of TRBD2 was not tested on the DNA. TRBV21-1 is a recognized pseudogene. This CDR3 spans 17 amino acids. The CDR3 loop reads CASSKGRLALDYNEQFF. The CDR3 coding sequence is TGTGCCAGCAGCAAAGGACGGCTAGCGTTAGACTACAATGAGCAGTTCTTC.

The chain carries TRBV7-9 and TRBJ2-7, with 8 bases that match TRBD1. Germline V gene lookup returns CDR1 SEHNR and CDR2 FQNEAQ (reference sequence). The CDR3 covers 15 residues. The V segment lost 7 bases and the J segment 1 base; nucleotides outside the gene matches: 9. CDR3 region: CASTPPGQASYEQYF. CDR3 DNA: TGTGCCAGCACCCCCCCGGGACAGGCGTCCTACGAGCAGTACTTC.

The chain combines TRBV15 with TRBJ1-2, with TRBD1 as a possible D gene (5 bases). Trimming stripped 3 bases from V and 5 bases from J, with 13 bases between. The germline V gene has CDR1 LNHNV and CDR2 YYDKDF (reference sequence). CDR3 length equals 14 residues. CDR3 residues: CATSRDPGGYGYTF. In nucleotides, the CDR3 is TGTGCCACCAGCAGGGACCCCGGGGGTTATGGCTACACCTTC.

The chain links TRBV21-1 to TRBJ2-3; the listed D gene, TRBD1, was not tested against the DNA. TRBV21-1 is a listed pseudogene. This CDR3 has 15 residues. CDR3 sequence: CASSHGAGRADTQYF. DNA for the CDR3: TGTGCCAGCAGCCACGGAGCAGGGCGCGCAGATACGCAGTATTTT.

The V and J genes are TRBV15 and TRBJ2-2, with D possibly matching TRBD1 (5 bases). There are 15 residues in the CDR3. Germline values: CDR1 LNHNV, CDR2 YYDKDF (reference sequence). The V gene lost 0 bases and the J gene lost 7 bases, with 12 bases spanning the gap. CDR3 nucleotides: TGTGCCACCAGCAGAGATTCGCAGGGTCTCGGGGAGCTGTTTTTT. This translates into CATSRDSQGLGELFF.

The rearrangement uses TRBV19 and TRBJ1-1; possible D gene TRBD1, 6 bases. V was shortened by 0 bases and J by 6 bases, with 8 bases between the two germline ends. The germline V gene has CDR1 LNHDA and CDR2 SQIVND (reference sequence). The CDR3 loop spans 13 amino acids. The CDR3 bases are TGTGCCAGTAGTATAGACACAGGGTCTGAAGCTTTCTTT. This gives the protein CASSIDTGSEAFF.

The chain employs TRBV7-2 and TRBJ2-6; weak D call: TRBD2 (5 bases). The CDR3 consists of 17 residues. Germline V gene data show CDR1 as SGHTA and CDR2 as FQGNSA. V lost 5 bases to trimming and J lost 2 bases, with 16 bases between them. CDR3 loop: CASSAPGRSPGANVLTF. CDR3 sequence (DNA): TGTGCCAGCAGCGCCCCGGGGAGAAGTCCTGGGGCCAACGTCCTGACTTTC. The whole variable domain, filled in from reference TRBV7-2 and TRBJ2-6, reads GAGVSQSPSNKVTEKGKDVELRCDPISGHTALYWYRQSLGQGLEFLIYFQGNSAPDKSGLPSDRFSAERTGGSVSTLTIQRTQQEDSAVYLCASSAPGRSPGANVLTFGAGSRLTVL.

The chain has TRBV18 and TRBJ2-4; no definite D call. The CDR3 totals 15 residues. Per the germline V gene, CDR1 is KGHSH and CDR2 is LQKENI. V was clipped by 0 bases and J by 2 bases, with 8 bases between them. DNA of the CDR3: TGTGCCAGCTCACCACCTTCGGTCCCCAAAAACATTCAGTACTTC. Amino acid sequence: CASSPPSVPKNIQYF.

This rearrangement joins TRBV19 to TRBJ1-2, with D tentatively TRBD1 (6 bases). The ends were cut back, 5 bases at V and 5 bases at J, with 21 bases in the middle. This CDR3 is 16 amino acids long. The V gene's germline CDR1 is LNHDA and CDR2 SQIVND (reference sequence). The CDR3 bases are TGTGCCAGTAGTTTTCTAACCCCAGGGGCCGGGTATGGCTACACCTTC. It yields the protein CASSFLTPGAGYGYTF.

The chain employs TRBV6-6 and TRBJ1-2, with D possibly TRBD1 on 5 matching bases. Trimming took off 5 bases at V and 2 bases at J, with 18 bases between the two ends. Germline CDR1 MNHNY, CDR2 SVGAGI (reference sequence). This CDR3 has 16 amino acids. CDR3 DNA sequence: TGTGCCAGCAGTCGTGGCGGGGGGGGTTTGAACTATGGCTACACCTTC. Its protein is CASSRGGGGLNYGYTF.

In this sample, this clone turned up a few times. J is TRBJ1-2 and V is TRBV27; D gene uncertain. Per germline, CDR1 MNHEY and CDR2 SMNVEV (reference sequence). The CDR3 runs 14 residues. The V end was cut by 8 bases, the J end by 0 bases, with 13 bases between. CDR3 coding DNA: TGTGCCAGCCGACGGACGGGAACTAACTATGGCTACACCTTC. It encodes CASRRTGTNYGYTF.

V usage is TRBV7-2 and J usage is TRBJ1-4; D call uncertain. Germline V gene lookup returns CDR1 SGHTA and CDR2 FQGNSA. Trimming removed 5 bases at V and 7 bases at J, with 2 bases between. The CDR3 has 10 amino acids. CDR3 loop: CASSLEKLFF. Written as DNA, the CDR3 is TGTGCCAGCAGCCTTGAAAAACTGTTTTTT.